A selection of T cell receptor beta chains follows, all from one sample in a study of T cell responses to AZD1222 COVID-19 vaccine. The protocol was immunoSEQ multiplex PCR, while the TCRdb copy is restricted to in-frame clones and leaves out a portion. The data hold 100,000 or so clones, with roughly 89% observed a single time. Material: peripheral blood, obtained 28 days after the second AZD1222 dose. The source of these receptors is an adult who received the AZD1222 COVID-19 vaccine. Each CDR3 is given with its conserved first and last residue. Fields, in order: clone size, D gene, J gene, V gene, CDR3 DNA, CDR3 protein. The D gene is left open where the match is weak. The listing skips clone size in some rows; elsewhere it reads once, few, many or a size class.

. | . | TRBJ2-7 | TRBV28 | TGTGCCAGCAGTTCCGCAGGGTTATCTAGCTACGAGCAGTACTTC | CASSSAGLSSYEQYF
. | . | TRBJ2-2 | TRBV21-1 | TGTGCCAGCGGCGGATTCGAGTGTGGCTCCTACGAGAGCACCGGGGAGCTGTTTTTT | CASGGFECGSYESTGELFF
. | . | TRBJ1-5 | TRBV6-1 | TGTGCCAGCAGTGAACGGTATCAGCCCCAGCATTTT | CASSERYQPQHF
. | TRBD1 | TRBJ1-5 | TRBV6-5 | TGTGCCAGCAGTCAACAGGGGGCCGGTCAGCCCCAGCATTTT | CASSQQGAGQPQHF
. | . | TRBJ2-1 | TRBV7-9 | TGTGCCAGCAGCGCCCCCACGAGCGATCTTAGGCCTGGGCAGTTCTTC | CASSAPTSDLRPGQFF
. | TRBD1 | TRBJ1-4 | TRBV5-6 | TGTGCCAGCAGCCGAAAGTCCGGGACAGGGTATGAAAAACTGTTTTTT | CASSRKSGTGYEKLFF
. | . | TRBJ2-7 | TRBV3-1/TRBV3-2 | TGTGCCAGCAGCCAAGATCGGAACCGGGACTACGAGCAGTACTTC | CASSQDRNRDYEQYF
. | . | TRBJ1-6 | TRBV28 | TGTGCCAGCAGGATGGCAACGGCGAATAATTCACCCCTCCACTTT | CASRMATANNSPLHF
. | . | TRBJ2-5 | TRBV6-2/TRBV6-3 | TGTGCCAGCAGTTCTAGAGGGCCTGGCCGGGGAACCCAGTACTTC | CASSSRGPGRGTQYF
. | TRBD2 | TRBJ2-7 | TRBV27 | TGTGCCAGTACGAGGGGGACTAGCGGGGGCTACGAGCAGTACTTC | CASTRGTSGGYEQYF
. | . | TRBJ2-7 | TRBV28 | TGTGCCAGCTATCAACCGCCGTACGAGCAGTACTTC | CASYQPPYEQYF
. | TRBD1 | TRBJ1-4 | TRBV4-2 | TGTGCCAGCAGCCAGGGACAGGGTGAAAAACTGTTTTTT | CASSQGQGEKLFF
. | . | TRBJ2-5 | TRBV28 | TGTGCCAGCGCCGTGGGCGGCAGACGAGAGACCCAGTACTTC | CASAVGGRRETQYF
. | . | TRBJ1-5 | TRBV4-2 | TGTGCCAGCAGCCAAGGTCGGCAGGGGAATCAGCCCCAGCATTTT | CASSQGRQGNQPQHF
once | . | TRBJ2-3 | TRBV9 | TGTGCCAGCAGCGCCGCCTGGGGAGTAAGCACAGATACGCAGTATTTT | CASSAAWGVSTDTQYF
. | . | TRBJ2-1 | TRBV19 | TGTGCCAGTAGCCTCTTTAACAATGAGCAGTTCTTC | CASSLFNNEQFF
. | TRBD2 | TRBJ2-2 | TRBV6-5 | TGTGCCAGCCGGTATGGCGGGAGGGCCTCCGGGGAGCTGTTTTTT | CASRYGGRASGELFF
. | TRBD2 | TRBJ2-1 | TRBV19 | TGTGCCAGTAGACCCGGGACTAGTCTTGCGCGCGAGCAGTTCTTC | CASRPGTSLAREQFF
once | TRBD1 | TRBJ1-1 | TRBV19 | TGTGCCAGTAGTAAGGCCCCACAGGGGGCTGAGACTGAAGCTTTCTTT | CASSKAPQGAETEAFF
. | . | TRBJ2-7 | TRBV7-8 | TGTGCCAGCAGCTTACCACCAACCTACGAGCAGTACTTC | CASSLPPTYEQYF
. | TRBD2 | TRBJ2-3 | TRBV25-1 | TGTGCCAGCAGTGTGGCGGGAGGAATTACGCAGTATTTT | CASSVAGGITQYF
. | . | TRBJ2-1 | TRBV30 | TGTGCATCGGAGGGCCAAGGCTACAATGAGCAGTTCTTC | CASEGQGYNEQFF
once | . | TRBJ2-1 | TRBV19 | TGTGCCAGTAGTTCCGGATCCTGGGGTAATGAGCAGTTCTTC | CASSSGSWGNEQFF
. | . | TRBJ2-7 | TRBV19 | TGTGCCAGTAGGAAGGACCCGACCTCCTACGAGCAGTACTTC | CASRKDPTSYEQYF
. | . | TRBJ2-7 | TRBV6-5 | TGTGCCAGCAGTAAACACGCAAACGAGCAGTACTTC | CASSKHANEQYF
. | . | TRBJ2-4 | TRBV19 | TGTGCCAGTAGTCAGGGACCCAAAAACATTCAGTACTTC | CASSQGPKNIQYF
. | TRBD2 | TRBJ2-7 | TRBV10-3 | TGTGCCATCGGGGCAAGCGGGAGGGCCAACGAGCAGTACTTC | CAIGASGRANEQYF
. | . | TRBJ1-2 | TRBV6-2/TRBV6-3 | TGTGCCAGCAGTTACCAAATCCGTACAGGCTATGGCTACACCTTC | CASSYQIRTGYGYTF
. | . | TRBJ1-2 | TRBV18 | TGTGCCAGCTCACCGGGGTTGTATGGCTACACCTTC | CASSPGLYGYTF
. | . | TRBJ2-3 | TRBV6-5 | TGTGCCAGCAGCTTGGGTAGGGTGGGGGCAGATACGCAGTATTTT | CASSLGRVGADTQYF
. | . | TRBJ1-1 | TRBV9 | TGTGCCAGCAGCGTAGATGTCGCTACTGACACTGAAGCTTTCTTT | CASSVDVATDTEAFF
. | TRBD1 | TRBJ2-7 | TRBV6-2/TRBV6-3 | TGTGCCAGCAGTTACTCGGACAGGGCAGGCGCCTACGAGCAGTACTTC | CASSYSDRAGAYEQYF
. | . | TRBJ2-7 | TRBV4-1 | TGCGCCAGCAGCCAAGATCGTCCAGGGAGTTCCTACGAGCAGTACTTC | CASSQDRPGSSYEQYF
. | TRBD2 | TRBJ2-1 | TRBV7-9 | TGTGCCAGCAGCCGATGGGGAGCGGGATTGCCTTTACACAATGAGCAGTTCTTC | CASSRWGAGLPLHNEQFF
. | TRBD1 | TRBJ1-1 | TRBV6-5 | TGTGCCAGCAAAGGTAGACAGGGATACACTGAAGCTTTCTTT | CASKGRQGYTEAFF
once | . | TRBJ1-6 | TRBV7-2 | TGTGCCAGCAGTTCGGTCGGGGGGCTAAATTCACCCCTCCACTTT | CASSSVGGLNSPLHF
. | . | TRBJ2-2 | TRBV11-3 | TGTGCCAGCAGCTTAGATCCCCTAGGATACTACACCGGGGAGCTGTTTTTT | CASSLDPLGYYTGELFF
. | . | TRBJ1-1 | TRBV6-5 | TGTGCCAGCAGTTACGGTTGGGGGGGGAACACTGAAGCTTTCTTT | CASSYGWGGNTEAFF
. | TRBD2 | TRBJ2-7 | TRBV15 | TGTGCCACCAGCAACTATGGGGCGGGAGGCGAGCAGTACTTC | CATSNYGAGGEQYF
few | . | TRBJ2-5 | TRBV5-1 | TGCGCCAGCAAGAGGGTCCCGACCCCGCAAGAGACCCAGTACTTC | CASKRVPTPQETQYF
. | TRBD1 | TRBJ1-1 | TRBV7-2 | TGTGCCAGCAGCTTCCGGGACAGGGGTTCTGAAGCTTTCTTT | CASSFRDRGSEAFF
. | TRBD1 | TRBJ2-7 | TRBV6-1 | TGTGCCAGCAGTGAACGCCCTCAGGGGGCGGGTGACGAGCAGTACTTC | CASSERPQGAGDEQYF
. | TRBD1 | TRBJ1-4 | TRBV7-6 | TGTGCCAGCAGCGAACAGGGGGCTGGGGAAAAACTGTTTTTT | CASSEQGAGEKLFF
. | TRBD1 | TRBJ2-2 | TRBV25-1 | TGTGCCAGCAGTGGGACAGGGGAAACGTTTTTT | CASSGTGETFF
once | . | TRBJ1-6 | TRBV28 | TGTGCCAGCAGTTTATATGATTGGACAGAGAATTCACCCCTCCACTTT | CASSLYDWTENSPLHF
. | . | TRBJ1-1 | TRBV19 | TGTGCCAGTACCCTTCCCCCGAACACTGAAGCTTTCTTT | CASTLPPNTEAFF